This is a list of T cell receptor beta chains from one sample in a study of blood T cell repertoires in COVID-19. Sequencing used immunoSEQ multiplex PCR; TCRdb keeps in-frame clones, though not all of them. The table includes over 75,000 clones, roughly 80% detected once. Specimen: peripheral blood. The receptors here all came from a human donor in a cohort sampled during active COVID-19. The CDR3 runs from the conserved cysteine through the conserved F or W. The D gene is left open where the match is weak. Size tells how often a clone was seen (once, few, many) or the class of an expanded clone, and some rows leave it out.

size	V	D	J	CDR3	DNA
-	TRBV19	-	TRBJ1-1	CASSIAINTEAFF	TGTGCCAGTAGTATAGCTATTAACACTGAAGCTTTCTTT
-	TRBV5-1	TRBD1	TRBJ2-2	CASSPRTGANTGELFF	TGCGCCAGCAGCCCCCGGACAGGGGCGAACACCGGGGAGCTGTTTTTT
-	TRBV19	TRBD1	TRBJ2-1	CASRGGQGRWENEQFF	TGTGCCAGTAGAGGAGGACAGGGACGCTGGGAGAATGAGCAGTTCTTC
-	TRBV2	TRBD1	TRBJ2-3	CASSGQGAADTQYF	TGTGCCAGCAGTGGTCAGGGGGCAGCAGATACGCAGTATTTT
-	TRBV5-1	-	TRBJ1-2	CASSLAGSNDYGYTF	TGCGCCAGCAGCTTGGCTGGGAGTAACGACTATGGCTACACCTTC
many	TRBV28	-	TRBJ1-1	CASTSPSMQPRIEAFF	TGTGCCAGCACCTCACCGTCGATGCAACCTAGGATTGAAGCTTTCTTT
-	TRBV9	-	TRBJ2-3	CASSVGWWVAASTDTQYF	TGTGCCAGCAGCGTAGGTTGGTGGGTAGCCGCCAGCACAGATACGCAGTATTTT
-	TRBV4-3	TRBD1	TRBJ1-1	CASSPLPGQEDTEAFF	TGCGCCAGCAGCCCCCTACCGGGACAGGAAGACACTGAAGCTTTCTTT
-	TRBV19	TRBD2	TRBJ2-3	CASRLAGGSADTQYF	TGTGCCAGTAGGTTGGCGGGAGGTTCAGCAGATACGCAGTATTTT
-	TRBV3-1/TRBV3-2	-	TRBJ1-4	CASSNGQSNEKLFF	TGTGCCAGCAGCAACGGACAAAGTAATGAAAAACTGTTTTTT
-	TRBV7-8	-	TRBJ2-7	CASAGVYEQYF	TGTGCCAGCGCCGGTGTCTACGAGCAGTACTTC
few	TRBV5-1	-	TRBJ1-1	CASSFIENTEAFF	TGCGCCAGCAGCTTCATAGAGAACACTGAAGCTTTCTTT
-	TRBV19	TRBD2	TRBJ2-5	CASRTGTSGSGATQYF	TGTGCCAGTAGAACCGGGACTAGCGGAAGCGGCGCGACCCAGTACTTC
-	TRBV5-1	TRBD1	TRBJ1-1	CASSLPTGMNTEAFF	TGCGCCAGCAGCCTCCCGACAGGGATGAACACTGAAGCTTTCTTT
-	TRBV19	TRBD1	TRBJ2-3	CASSIGGGTGLTDTQYF	TGTGCCAGTAGTATAGGAGGTGGGACAGGGCTCACAGATACGCAGTATTTT
-	TRBV4-2	TRBD2	TRBJ2-7	CASSQVVAGDLGEQYF	TGTGCCAGCAGCCAAGTGGTGGCGGGGGACCTCGGCGAGCAGTACTTC
few	TRBV27	-	TRBJ1-5	CASSSTPTGNQPQHF	TGTGCCAGCAGTTCAACCCCTACAGGGAATCAGCCCCAGCATTTT
-	TRBV5-1	TRBD1	TRBJ2-7	CASSLQQGESEQYF	TGCGCCAGCAGCTTGCAACAGGGGGAGAGCGAGCAGTACTTC
-	TRBV28	TRBD2	TRBJ2-1	CASRKLAGGSNEQFF	TGTGCCAGCAGGAAACTAGCGGGGGGATCTAATGAGCAGTTCTTC
-	TRBV7-9	TRBD1	TRBJ2-7	CASSQPREQGRDEQYF	TGTGCCAGCAGCCAGCCACGAGAACAGGGGCGCGACGAGCAGTACTTC